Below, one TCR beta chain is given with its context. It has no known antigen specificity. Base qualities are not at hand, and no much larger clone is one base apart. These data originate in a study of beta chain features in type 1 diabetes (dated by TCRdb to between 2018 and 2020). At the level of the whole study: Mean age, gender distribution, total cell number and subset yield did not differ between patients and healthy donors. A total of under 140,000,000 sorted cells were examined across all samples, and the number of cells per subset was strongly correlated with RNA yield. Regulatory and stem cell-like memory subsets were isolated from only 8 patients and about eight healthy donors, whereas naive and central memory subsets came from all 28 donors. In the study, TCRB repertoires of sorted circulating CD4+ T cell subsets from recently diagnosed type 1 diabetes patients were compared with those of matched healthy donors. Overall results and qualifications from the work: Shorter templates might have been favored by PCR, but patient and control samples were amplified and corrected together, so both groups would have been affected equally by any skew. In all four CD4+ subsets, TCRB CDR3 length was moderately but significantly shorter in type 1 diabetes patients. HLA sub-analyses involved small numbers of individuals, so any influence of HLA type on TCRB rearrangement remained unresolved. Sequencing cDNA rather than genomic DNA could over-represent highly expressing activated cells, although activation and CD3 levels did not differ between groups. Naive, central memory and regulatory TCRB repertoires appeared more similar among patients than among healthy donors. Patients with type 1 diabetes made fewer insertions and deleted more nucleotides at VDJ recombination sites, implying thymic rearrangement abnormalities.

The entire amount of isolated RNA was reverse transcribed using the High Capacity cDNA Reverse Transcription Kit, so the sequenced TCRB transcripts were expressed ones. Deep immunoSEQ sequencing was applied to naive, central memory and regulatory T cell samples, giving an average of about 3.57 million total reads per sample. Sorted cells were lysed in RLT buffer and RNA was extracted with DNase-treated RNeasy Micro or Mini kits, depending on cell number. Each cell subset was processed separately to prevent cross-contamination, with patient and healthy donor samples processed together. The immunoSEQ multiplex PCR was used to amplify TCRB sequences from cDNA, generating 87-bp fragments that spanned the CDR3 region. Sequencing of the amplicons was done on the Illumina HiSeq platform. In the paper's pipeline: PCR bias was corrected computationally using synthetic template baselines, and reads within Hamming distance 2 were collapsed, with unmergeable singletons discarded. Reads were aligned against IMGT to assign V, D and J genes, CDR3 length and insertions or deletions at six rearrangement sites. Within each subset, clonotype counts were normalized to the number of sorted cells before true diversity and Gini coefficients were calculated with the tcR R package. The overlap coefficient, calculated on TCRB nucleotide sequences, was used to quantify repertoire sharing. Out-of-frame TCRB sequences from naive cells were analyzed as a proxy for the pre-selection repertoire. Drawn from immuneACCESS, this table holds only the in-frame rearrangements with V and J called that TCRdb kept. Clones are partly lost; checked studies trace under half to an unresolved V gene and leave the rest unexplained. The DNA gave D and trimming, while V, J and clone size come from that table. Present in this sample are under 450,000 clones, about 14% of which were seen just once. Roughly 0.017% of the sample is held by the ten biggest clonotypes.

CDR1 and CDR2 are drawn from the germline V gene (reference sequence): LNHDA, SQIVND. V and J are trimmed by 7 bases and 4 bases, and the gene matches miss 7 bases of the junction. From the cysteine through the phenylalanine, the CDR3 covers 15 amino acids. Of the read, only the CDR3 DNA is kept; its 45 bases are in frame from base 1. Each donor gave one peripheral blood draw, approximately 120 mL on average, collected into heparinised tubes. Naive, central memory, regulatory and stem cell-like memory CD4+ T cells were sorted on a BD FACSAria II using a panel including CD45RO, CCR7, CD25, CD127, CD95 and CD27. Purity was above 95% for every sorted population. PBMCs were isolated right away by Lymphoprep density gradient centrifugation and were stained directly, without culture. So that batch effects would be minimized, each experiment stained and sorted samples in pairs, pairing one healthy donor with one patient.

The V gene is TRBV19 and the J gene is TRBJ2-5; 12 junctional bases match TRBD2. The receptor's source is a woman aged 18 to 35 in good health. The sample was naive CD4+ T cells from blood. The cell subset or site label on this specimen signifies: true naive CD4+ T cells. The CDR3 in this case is CASTSSGRAVETQYF. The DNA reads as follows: TGTGCCAGTACCTCTAGCGGGAGGGCGGTAGAGACCCAGTACTTC.